What follows describes a single TCR beta chain. The antigen is undetermined. Documented treatment: approximately nine-day PBMC culture with coronavirus spike peptide pools or control peptides (ViraFEST assay). These data come from a study of vaccination and CD4 T cells after COVID-19. Study summary: The post-vaccine samples came a median roughly 72 days after dose two (range 14 to 241).

Trimming took 10 bases from V and 4 from J; bases not matched to a gene: 13. Per the germline V gene, CDR1 is MNHNS and CDR2 is SASEGT. The CDR3 is 17 amino acids. Oncomine TCR Beta short-read sequencing was applied to DNA from cultured CD4+ T cells. TCRdb recomputed calls from the PCR reads with MiXCR, one row per CDR3 protein. This table has 11,000 or so distinct CDR3 sequences, roughly 46% appearing once. The sample consisted of CD4+ T cells from blood, cultured in vitro. The rearrangement joins TRBV6-1 to TRBJ2-1, with TRBD2 identical over 13 bases. This clonotype was sampled from a human donor who had recovered from COVID-19. CDR3 protein: CAIQNPGLAGTYNEQFF. CDR3 in DNA: TGTGCCATCCAGAATCCGGGACTAGCGGGGACATACAATGAGCAGTTCTTC.